This T cell receptor (beta chain) derives from a study of blood T cell repertoires in COVID-19. V was cut by 0 bases and J by 5 bases, with 19 bases left in between. The germline gives CDR1 LGHNA, CDR2 YSLEER. The CDR3 loop spans 17 amino acids. Libraries were prepared by immunoSEQ multiplex PCR; TCRdb keeps only in-frame clonotypes and omits some of them. The sample contains about 170,000 clones, around 87% of which appear only once. The chain carries TRBV4-3 and TRBJ1-1, with D possibly TRBD1 on 5 matching bases. The sequenced sample was peripheral blood. This receptor was taken from a woman of 80 years or more with COVID-19, enrolled during active disease. The CDR3 loop reads CASSQDAQGVFTTEAFF. In DNA form, the CDR3 reads TGCGCCAGCAGCCAAGATGCCCAGGGCGTGTTTACAACTGAAGCTTTCTTT.